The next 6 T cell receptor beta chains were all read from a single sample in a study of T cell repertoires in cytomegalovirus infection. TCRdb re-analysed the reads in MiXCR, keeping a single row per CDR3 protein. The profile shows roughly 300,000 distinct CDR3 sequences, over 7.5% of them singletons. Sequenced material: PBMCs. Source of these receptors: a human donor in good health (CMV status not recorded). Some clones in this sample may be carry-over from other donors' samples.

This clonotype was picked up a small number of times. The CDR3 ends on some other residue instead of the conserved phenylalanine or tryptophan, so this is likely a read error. The chain's CDR3 is CASSLRQDQETQYS. The CDR3 nucleotides are TGTGCCAGCAGCTTACGGCAGGACCAAGAGACCCAGTACTCC. V usage is TRBV7-2 and J usage is TRBJ2-5, with D unclear. The CDR3 length is 14 residues. The germline V gene encodes CDR1 SGHTA and CDR2 FQGNSA. Trimming shortened V by 2 bases and J by 0 bases, and 7 bases separated the two germline ends.

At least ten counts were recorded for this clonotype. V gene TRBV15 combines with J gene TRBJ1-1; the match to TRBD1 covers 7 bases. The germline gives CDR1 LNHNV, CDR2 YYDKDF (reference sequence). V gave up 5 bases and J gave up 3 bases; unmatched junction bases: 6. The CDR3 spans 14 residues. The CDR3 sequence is CATSRDRAYTEAFF. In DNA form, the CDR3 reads TGTGCCACCAGCCGCGACAGGGCGTACACTGAAGCTTTCTTT.

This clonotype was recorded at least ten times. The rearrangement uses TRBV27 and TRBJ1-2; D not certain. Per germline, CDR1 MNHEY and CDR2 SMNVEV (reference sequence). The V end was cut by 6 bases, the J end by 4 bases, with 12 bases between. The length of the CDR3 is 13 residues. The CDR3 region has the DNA TGTGCCAGCAGCGGACGATCTGGCTATGGCTACACCTTC. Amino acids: CASSGRSGYGYTF.

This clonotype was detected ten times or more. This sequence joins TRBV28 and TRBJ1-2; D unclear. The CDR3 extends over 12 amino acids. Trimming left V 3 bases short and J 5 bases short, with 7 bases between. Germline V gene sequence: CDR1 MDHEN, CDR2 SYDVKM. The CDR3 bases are TGTGCCAGCAGTTTGGGGTTTTATGGCTACACCTTC. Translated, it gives CASSLGFYGYTF.

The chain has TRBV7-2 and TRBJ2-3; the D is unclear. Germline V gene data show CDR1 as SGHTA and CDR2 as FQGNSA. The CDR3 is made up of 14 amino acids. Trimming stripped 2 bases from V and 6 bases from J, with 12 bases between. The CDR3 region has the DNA TGTGCCAGCAGCTTATTAACTATGTTGGATACGCAGTATTTT. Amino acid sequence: CASSLLTMLDTQYF.

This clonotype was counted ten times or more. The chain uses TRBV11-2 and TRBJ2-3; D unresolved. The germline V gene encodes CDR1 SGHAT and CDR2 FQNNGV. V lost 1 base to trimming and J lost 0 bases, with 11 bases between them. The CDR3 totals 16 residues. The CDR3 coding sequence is TGTGCCAGCAGCTTAGTTCCTTTGGGCAGCACAGATACGCAGTATTTT. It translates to CASSLVPLGSTDTQYF.